The clone carrying this T cell receptor (beta chain) was detected many times. CDR1 DFQATT and CDR2 SNEGSKA come from the germline V gene (reference sequence). This CDR3 has 15 residues. The trim removed 1 base at V and 5 bases at J, leaving 8 bases unmatched. Via MiXCR, TCRdb re-called the reads, giving one row per CDR3 protein. The sample has 450,000 to 600,000 distinct CDR3 sequences, approximately 10% seen once; the top ten hold about 9.4%. The data derive from a study of T cell repertoires in cytomegalovirus infection. The sample consisted of PBMCs. The chain joins TRBV20-1 to TRBJ2-5, with 9 bases matching TRBD2. The origin of this receptor is a human donor in good health (CMV status not recorded). Some clones in this sample may be carry-over from other donors' samples. The CDR3 region is CSARVPSGDRETQYF. In DNA, the CDR3 is TGCAGTGCTAGAGTGCCTAGCGGGGACCGGGAGACCCAGTACTTC.